The rows below give T cell receptor beta chains drawn from one sample of a study of T cell repertoires in cytomegalovirus infection. For these receptors, no antigen is known. TCRdb re-analysed the reads in MiXCR, keeping a single row per CDR3 protein. The table shows some 940,000 distinct CDR3 sequences, with 30% to 40% occurring only once. The sample in question was cultured CD8+ T cells from PBMCs, obtained from culture after CMV antigen stimulation. Receptors were obtained from a human donor in good health (CMV status not recorded). Some clones in this sample may be carry-over from other donors' samples. CDR3s include the opening cysteine and the closing phenylalanine or tryptophan. A D gene is named only where the DNA matches it firmly.

j_call	d_call	v_call	cdr3_aa
TRBJ2-5	TRBD2	TRBV6-2/TRBV6-3	CASSYSVAGGTQYF
TRBJ1-1	TRBD1	TRBV7-9	CASSLNRGPRTGGEAFF
TRBJ2-3	.	TRBV5-4	CASRLGLGDTQYF
TRBJ2-6	.	TRBV7-8	CASSLDSVVLTF
TRBJ1-6	.	TRBV5-1	CASSLAEQRGSYNSPLHF
TRBJ1-6	.	TRBV7-9	CASSLDGTGPNSPLHF
TRBJ2-1	TRBD1	TRBV11-3	CASSQTGGLTDEQFF
TRBJ2-1	TRBD1	TRBV6-4	CASSINRGLYNEQFF
TRBJ2-1	TRBD2	TRBV15	CATSRDDGGVYNEQFF
TRBJ2-1	TRBD2	TRBV12-3/TRBV12-4	CASSPSPLAGTWFF
TRBJ1-3	.	TRBV27	CASSLAGVGNTIYF
TRBJ2-3	TRBD2	TRBV4-1	CASSQGLAPDTQYF
TRBJ1-5	.	TRBV4-3	CASSQDHRGVQPQHF
TRBJ2-1	TRBD1	TRBV27	CASSPRGGRPYNEQFF
TRBJ1-5	.	TRBV19	CASTMGGYQPQHF
TRBJ1-2	TRBD1	TRBV7-6	CASSLGTGGSNGYTF
TRBJ2-1	.	TRBV6-1	CASRGPYVEQFF
TRBJ2-1	TRBD1	TRBV6-2/TRBV6-3	CASRVTGGWDEQFF
TRBJ2-1	.	TRBV12-3/TRBV12-4	CASSLARGRDNEQFF
TRBJ1-1	.	TRBV5-1	CASRGGDEAFF
TRBJ2-4	.	TRBV7-9	CASNTDQGGKNIQYF
TRBJ2-3	.	TRBV11-3	CASSFQGGADTQYF
TRBJ2-7	.	TRBV6-6	CASSYSGGPLGEQYF
TRBJ2-2	.	TRBV11-2	CASSDSTGDTGELFF
TRBJ1-5	.	TRBV27	CASAYRFLMYF
TRBJ2-1	TRBD1	TRBV6-6	CASSRPGTGSSYNEQFF
TRBJ2-5	.	TRBV5-8	CASSLVWGAETQYF
TRBJ2-2	TRBD1	TRBV6-2/TRBV6-3	CASSYPDRRTGELFF
TRBJ1-5	.	TRBV7-2	CASSASGLKRGQPQHF
TRBJ1-1	.	TRBV5-5	CASSFRAGDTEAFF
TRBJ2-5	.	TRBV5-8	CANSLIRVGETQYF
TRBJ1-2	TRBD1	TRBV5-6	CASRGDRGYGYTF
TRBJ2-3	.	TRBV12-3/TRBV12-4	CASSTRGVVDTQYF
TRBJ1-2	.	TRBV7-9	CASSLGGQSDYGYTF
TRBJ1-2	TRBD1	TRBV7-3	CASGDRGNGYTF
TRBJ2-1	.	TRBV27	CASSLQEGKGYNEQFF
TRBJ2-5	.	TRBV6-6	CASSYQIETQYF
TRBJ1-6	.	TRBV9	CASSVAVSFNSPLHF
TRBJ1-1	.	TRBV4-3	CASSPGRGAMNTEAFF
TRBJ2-2	.	TRBV7-9	CASSLVSGYTGELFF
TRBJ2-1	.	TRBV12-3/TRBV12-4	CASSFIGDEQFF
TRBJ2-7	.	TRBV7-4	CASSLLGPSSEQYF
TRBJ2-7	TRBD2	TRBV27	CASSLNSGGAHEQYF
TRBJ2-3	.	TRBV12-3/TRBV12-4	CASSVTYTDTQYF
TRBJ1-6	.	TRBV12-3/TRBV12-4	CASSPAQLNSPLHF
TRBJ2-2	TRBD2	TRBV5-1	CASSLSLAGDNTGELFF
TRBJ2-1	TRBD2	TRBV7-2	CASSRLGGVFDEQFF
TRBJ1-2	.	TRBV7-2	CASSKRAGLNYGYTF
TRBJ2-1	.	TRBV6-8	CASGINDEQFF
TRBJ1-2	TRBD1	TRBV28	CASNRQGRINGYTF
TRBJ2-1	TRBD2	TRBV10-3	CAISELAGGHNEQFF
TRBJ1-2	.	TRBV6-5	CASSYSPGDKGYGYTF
TRBJ2-7	.	TRBV10-3	CAPLGTYEQYF